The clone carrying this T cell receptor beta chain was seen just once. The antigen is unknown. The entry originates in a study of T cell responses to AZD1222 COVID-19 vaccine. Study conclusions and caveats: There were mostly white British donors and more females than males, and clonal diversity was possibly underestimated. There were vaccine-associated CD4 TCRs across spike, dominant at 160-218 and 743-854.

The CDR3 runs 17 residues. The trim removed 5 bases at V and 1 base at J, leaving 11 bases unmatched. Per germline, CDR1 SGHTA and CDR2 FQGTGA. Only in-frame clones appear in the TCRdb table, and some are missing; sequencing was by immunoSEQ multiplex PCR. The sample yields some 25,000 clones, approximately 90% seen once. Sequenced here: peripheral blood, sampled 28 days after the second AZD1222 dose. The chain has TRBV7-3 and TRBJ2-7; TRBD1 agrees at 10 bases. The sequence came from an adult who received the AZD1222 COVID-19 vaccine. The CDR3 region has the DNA TGTGCCAGCAGCCCTGAACCCACGGGACAGGGGTCCTACGAGCAGTACTTC. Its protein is CASSPEPTGQGSYEQYF.